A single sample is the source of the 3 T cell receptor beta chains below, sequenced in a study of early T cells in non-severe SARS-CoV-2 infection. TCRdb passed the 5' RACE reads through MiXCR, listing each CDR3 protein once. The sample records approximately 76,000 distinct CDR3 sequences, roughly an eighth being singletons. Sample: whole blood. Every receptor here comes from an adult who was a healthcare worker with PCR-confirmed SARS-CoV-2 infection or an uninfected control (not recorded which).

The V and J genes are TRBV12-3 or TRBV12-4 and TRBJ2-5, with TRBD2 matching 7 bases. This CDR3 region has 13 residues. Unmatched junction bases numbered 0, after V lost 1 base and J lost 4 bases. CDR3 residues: CASSLGEGETQYF. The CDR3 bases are TGTGCCAGCAGTTTAGGGGAGGGAGAGACCCAGTACTTC.

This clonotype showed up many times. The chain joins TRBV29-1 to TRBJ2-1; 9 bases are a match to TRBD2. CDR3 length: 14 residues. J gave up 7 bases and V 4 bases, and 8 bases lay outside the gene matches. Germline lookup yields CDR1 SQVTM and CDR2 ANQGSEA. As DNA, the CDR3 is TGCAGCGTTGGCCTGGCGGGAGGGCGGAATGAGCAGTTCTTC. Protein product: CSVGLAGGRNEQFF.

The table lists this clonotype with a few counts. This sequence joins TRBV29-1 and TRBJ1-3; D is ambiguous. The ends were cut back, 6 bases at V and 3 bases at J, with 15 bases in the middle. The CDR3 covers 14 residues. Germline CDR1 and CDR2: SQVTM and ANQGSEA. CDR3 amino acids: CSVTTPAGGNTIYF. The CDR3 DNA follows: TGCAGCGTAACCACCCCAGCAGGTGGAAACACCATATATTTT. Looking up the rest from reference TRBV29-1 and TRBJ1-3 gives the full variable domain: SAVISQKPSRDICQRGTSLTIQCQVDSQVTMMFWYRQQPGQSLTLIATANQGSEATYESGFVIDKFPISRPNLTFSTLTVSNMSPEDSSIYLCSVTTPAGGNTIYFGEGSWLTVV.